Below are 24 T cell receptor beta chains sequenced from a single sample in a study of T cell responses to AZD1222 COVID-19 vaccine. Method: immunoSEQ multiplex PCR; TCRdb's copy keeps in-frame clones and lacks some. Here the sample spans about 93,000 clones, 75% to 90% being singletons. This sample comprised peripheral blood, obtained 28 days after the second AZD1222 dose. The source is an adult who received the AZD1222 COVID-19 vaccine.

The CDR3 nucleotides read TGTGCCAGCAGTAGAGAATACAATGAGCAGTTCTTC. Its protein product is CASSREYNEQFF. The chain is built from TRBV2 and TRBJ2-1; D is uncertain. Germline CDR1 SNHLY, CDR2 FYNNEI. This CDR3 is 12 amino acids long. The V end was cut by 5 bases, the J end by 4 bases, with 6 bases between.

J is TRBJ2-3 and V is TRBV10-3; D gene unclear. The CDR3 consists of 12 residues. Per the germline V gene, CDR1 is ENHRY and CDR2 is SYGVKD. V lost 3 bases and J 6 bases, leaving 7 bases between the germline ends. CDR3 sequence reads: CAISETSDTQYF. In DNA, the CDR3 is TGTGCCATCAGTGAAACCTCCGATACGCAGTATTTT.

This clone was found a few times. CDR3 bases: TGTGCCAGCAGCCCCCCCCGGGGAGAGGGGGTGAACACTGAAGCTTTCTTT. Translated, it gives CASSPPRGEGVNTEAFF. V is TRBV9 and J is TRBJ1-1, with a tentative D call TRBD1 (6 bases). The CDR3 runs to 17 residues. Germline V lookup: CDR1 SGDLS, CDR2 YYNGEE. With 4 bases removed from V and 0 bases from J, the gap between germline ends came to 19 bases.

The chain combines TRBV9 with TRBJ1-3; no definite D call. The CDR3 sequence is 15 residues long. Trimming left V 2 bases short and J 0 bases short, with 9 bases between. Germline V gene lookup returns CDR1 SGDLS and CDR2 YYNGEE. CDR3 in amino acids: CASSVPVGSGNTIYF. CDR3 DNA sequence: TGTGCCAGCAGCGTCCCGGTTGGCTCTGGAAACACCATATATTTT.

V gene TRBV19 combines with J gene TRBJ2-1; perhaps D is TRBD1 or TRBD2 (5 bases each). CDR1 and CDR2 from the germline V gene are LNHDA and SQIVND (reference sequence). CDR3 length: 18 residues. V dropped 3 bases and J dropped 4 bases, with 22 bases sitting between them. The CDR3 is CASSIREQAGPSYNEQFF. CDR3 DNA: TGTGCCAGTAGTATTCGGGAACAGGCTGGTCCCTCATACAATGAGCAGTTCTTC.

This rearrangement joins TRBV7-9 to TRBJ2-5; possible D gene TRBD1, 6 bases. Germline CDR1 SEHNR, CDR2 FQNEAQ (reference sequence). This CDR3 spans 14 amino acids. Deletions cut 5 bases from V and 4 bases from J, with 14 bases between. The CDR3 region has the DNA TGTGCCAGCAGCCCCCGACAGGTCGCAGAGACCCAGTACTTC. Translated: CASSPRQVAETQYF. Together with reference TRBV7-9 and TRBJ2-5, the CDR3 gives the full variable domain: DTGVSQNPRHKITKRGQNVTFRCDPISEHNRLYWYRQTLGQGPEFLTYFQNEAQLEKSRLLSDRFSAERPKGSFSTLEIQRTEQGDSAMYLCASSPRQVAETQYFGPGTRLLVL.

With regard to this clone: Sequence at one end of the junction differs from germline and may be a read error. The chain is built from TRBV18 and TRBJ1-2; D is ambiguous. This CDR3 is 15 amino acids long. The V gene's germline CDR1 is KGHSH and CDR2 LQKENI. The CDR3 coding sequence is TGTGCCAGCTCACCATCCGTCTCTTCAAACTACGGCTACACCTTC. It yields the protein CASSPSVSSNYGYTF.

V usage is TRBV11-3 and J usage is TRBJ2-7; either TRBD1 or TRBD2 may fit D (5 bases each). Trimming took 2 bases from V and 1 from J, leaving 12 bases between them. The CDR3 runs 15 residues. Germline V gives CDR1 SGHNT, CDR2 YENEEA. The CDR3 region has the DNA TGTGCCAGCAGCTTAAGGGCAGGGAGTTCCTACGAGCAGTACTTC. Its protein product is CASSLRAGSSYEQYF.

This sequence joins TRBV4-2 and TRBJ2-2; 7 bases are shared with TRBD2. Germline V CDR1 and CDR2: LGHNA, YNFKEQ. V lost 0 bases, J lost 5 bases, and 6 bases stayed unmatched. CDR3 size: 16 residues. The CDR3 region has the DNA TGTGCCAGCAGCCAAGATGGGGTAGCGGGTACCGGGGAGCTGTTTTTT. Its protein is CASSQDGVAGTGELFF.

The chain joins TRBV6-6 to TRBJ2-5; tentative D call: TRBD1 (6 bases). The ends were cut back, 6 bases at V and 9 bases at J, with 20 bases in the middle. This CDR3 is 14 amino acids long. Germline loops: CDR1 MNHNY, CDR2 SVGAGI (reference sequence). This CDR3 reads CASRTTGTTLAQYF. CDR3 bases: TGTGCCAGCAGAACCACGGGGACAACCCTGGCCCAGTACTTC.

The gene calls are TRBV10-3 and TRBJ1-4; D unresolved. This CDR3 comprises 15 residues. Germline CDR1 is ENHRY and CDR2 is SYGVKD. V was shortened by 5 bases and J by 2 bases, with 12 bases between the two germline ends. DNA for the CDR3: TGTGCCATCAGTCCCCAGAGGGCGACTAATGAAAAACTGTTTTTT. This translates into CAISPQRATNEKLFF.

This clone has a single count. The chain couples TRBV29-1 to TRBJ1-1, with D unclear. With 6 bases removed from V and 3 bases from J, the gap between germline ends came to 14 bases. The CDR3 runs to 13 residues. Per the germline V gene, CDR1 is SQVTM and CDR2 is ANQGSEA. CDR3 loop: CSVAVDPDTEAFF. The CDR3 region has the DNA TGCAGCGTGGCAGTTGATCCGGACACTGAAGCTTTCTTT.

The chain uses TRBV6-6 and TRBJ2-3; 8 positions match TRBD2. This CDR3 contains 18 residues. In germline, CDR1 is MNHNY, CDR2 SVGAGI (reference sequence). V was clipped by 5 bases and J by 0 bases; unmatched bases: 13. This CDR3 reads CASSLAGTNDVSTDTQYF. DNA of the CDR3: TGTGCCAGCAGTCTAGCGGGTACCAACGACGTTAGCACAGATACGCAGTATTTT.

The chain has TRBV7-8 and TRBJ1-1; D possibly corresponds to TRBD1 (6 bases). CDR3 length: 13 amino acids. V dropped 5 bases and J dropped 1 base, with 8 bases sitting between them. Germline V gene sequence: CDR1 SGHVS, CDR2 FQNEAQ. The CDR3 DNA sequence: TGTGCCAGCAGCCTGACAGGGAACACTGAAGCTTTCTTT. Protein sequence: CASSLTGNTEAFF.

The rearrangement links TRBV19 to TRBJ2-2, with D tentatively TRBD2 (6 bases). Germline V gene data show CDR1 as LNHDA and CDR2 as SQIVND (reference sequence). Deletions cut 7 bases from V and 4 bases from J, with 16 bases between. The length of the CDR3 is 15 residues. CDR3 DNA sequence: TGTGCCAGTACCATTCCGGAGGGAGCCACCGGGGAGCTGTTTTTT. This gives the protein CASTIPEGATGELFF. Full variable domain (outside the CDR3, taken from reference TRBV19 and TRBJ2-2): DGGITQSPKYLFRKEGQNVTLSCEQNLNHDAMYWYRQDPGQGLRLIYYSQIVNDFQKGDIAEGYSVSREKKESFPLTVTSAQKNPTAFYLCASTIPEGATGELFFGEGSRLTVL.

This chain links TRBV29-1 with TRBJ2-1; TRBD1 matches at 7 bases. J was trimmed by 8 bases and V by 0 bases; bases with no gene match: 7. There are 14 residues in the CDR3. Germline-derived CDR1 and CDR2 are SQVTM and ANQGSEA. CDR3 coding DNA: TGCAGCGTTGAAGAAGGAAGGGGGCCCGATGAGCAGTTCTTC. Residues: CSVEEGRGPDEQFF.

In its sample, this clone was seen a few times. The V and J genes are TRBV10-2 and TRBJ1-1; unclear D gene. This CDR3 contains 15 residues. Trimming removed 4 bases from V and 4 bases from J, with 16 bases in between. Germline assignment: CDR1 WSHSY and CDR2 SAAADI. CDR3 coding DNA: TGCGCCAGCAGTGTTAGGTTGGATACGGGCACTGAAGCTTTCTTT. As protein: CASSVRLDTGTEAFF.

The chain employs TRBV19 and TRBJ1-5; D is ambiguous. Deletions cut 4 bases from V and 3 bases from J, with 13 bases between. CDR1 is LNHDA and CDR2 is SQIVND in the germline V gene (reference sequence). The CDR3 extends over 15 amino acids. The CDR3 spells CASSTRGSNNQPQHF. The CDR3 DNA is TGTGCCAGTAGTACCCGGGGAAGTAACAATCAGCCCCAGCATTTT.

The V call is TRBV15, the J call TRBJ2-3, with TRBD2 as a possible D gene (5 bases). Looked up from germline, CDR1 is LNHNV and CDR2 is YYDKDF (reference sequence). The CDR3 is 15 residues long. Trimming cost V 1 base and J 4 bases, with 12 bases left between them. The CDR3 DNA reads as TGTGCCACCAGCAGAGCCAGAGAGGGCCCAGATACGCAGTATTTT. The encoded protein is CATSRAREGPDTQYF.

This chain connects TRBV18 to TRBJ2-3; TRBD2 aligns across 15 bases. Trimming removed 2 bases from V and 7 bases from J; junction bases left unmatched: 4. Looked up from germline, CDR1 is KGHSH and CDR2 is LQKENI. The CDR3 is made up of 16 amino acids. CDR3 loop: CASSPGLAGGHNTQYF. The CDR3 DNA follows: TGTGCCAGCTCACCAGGACTAGCGGGGGGGCACAATACGCAGTATTTT. Full variable domain (rest looked up from reference TRBV18 and TRBJ2-3): NAGVMQNPRHLVRRRGQEARLRCSPMKGHSHVYWYRQLPEEGLKFMVYLQKENIIDESGMPKERFSAEFPKEGPSILRIQQVVRGDSAAYFCASSPGLAGGHNTQYFGPGTRLTVL.

The V gene is TRBV7-6, the J gene TRBJ2-6; 8 bases align to TRBD1. V dropped 5 bases and J dropped 0; count of bases not matched to a gene: 6. Germline CDR1 SGHVS, CDR2 FNYEAQ. The CDR3 covers 17 residues. CDR3 coding DNA: TGTGCCAGCAGCCCCTGGACAGGGAGCTCTGGGGCCAACGTCCTGACTTTC. It encodes CASSPWTGSSGANVLTF.

This chain links TRBV6-1 with TRBJ1-3; no definite D call. Per germline, CDR1 MNHNS and CDR2 SASEGT. V was cut by 2 bases and J by 4 bases, with 12 bases left in between. This CDR3 contains 15 residues. CDR3 residues: CASSENGVKGNTIYF. CDR3 DNA: TGTGCCAGCAGTGAAAACGGGGTGAAGGGAAACACCATATATTTT.

V is TRBV6-2 or TRBV6-3 and J is TRBJ2-2, with TRBD1 identical over 7 bases. V lost 2 bases to trimming and J lost 0 bases; unmatched junction nucleotides: 12. The CDR3 contains 19 residues. CDR1 is MNHEY and CDR2 is SVGEGT in the germline V gene. The CDR3 region has the DNA TGTGCCAGCAGTTACCCAAAGGGACAGACCCCTACGAACACCGGGGAGCTGTTTTTT. The encoded protein is CASSYPKGQTPTNTGELFF.

The rearrangement uses TRBV6-5 and TRBJ1-2, with a tentative D call TRBD1 (6 bases). The germline CDR1 and CDR2 sequences are MNHEY and SVGAGI. Trimming left V 7 bases short and J 8 bases short, with 14 bases between. The CDR3 has 12 amino acids. The CDR3 bases are TGTGCCAGCACCCTGGACAGAGCCGGCTACACCTTC. It yields the protein CASTLDRAGYTF.